The 20 T cell receptor beta chains below all came from one sample that was sequenced in a study of T cells after yellow fever vaccination (dated by TCRdb to between 2019 and 2020). Receptor libraries were prepared by 5' RACE. TCRdb lists the instrument as Illumina HiSeq 2500. TCRdb handled the public reads itself, with Q25 trimming in fastp and clone calling in MiXCR, and kept productive beta chains. Each CDR3 protein gets just one entry, which takes the most common genes and DNA from the rows behind it. The sample yields under 50,000 distinct CDR3 sequences; more than 6% were counted once. The ten largest clones take up about 10% of the sample. The treatment or condition label corresponds to: live attenuated yellow fever vaccine strain. The sample was PBMCs, either bulk or a sorted T-cell subset (CD4+, CD8+, memory, or dextramer-sorted; not recorded which), taken 45 days after the yellow fever booster vaccination. Every receptor here comes from a man between 25 and 39 years old who received the YFV17D yellow fever vaccine.

V gene TRBV5-5 combines with J gene TRBJ1-5; 10 nucleotides match TRBD1. The CDR3 totals 15 residues. The V gene end was trimmed by 0 bases and the J gene end by 4 bases; junction bases not matched to a gene: 1. Per germline, CDR1 SGHKS and CDR2 YYEKEE (reference sequence). CDR3 sequence (DNA): TGTGCCAGCAGCTTGGAGGGACAGGGGAATCAGCCCCAGCATTTT. Translated: CASSLEGQGNQPQHF.

In this sample, this clonotype turned up many times. V gene TRBV7-6 combines with J gene TRBJ1-5; D uncertain. Germline CDR1 reads SGHVS; CDR2 reads FNYEAQ. V lost 7 bases to trimming and J lost 4 bases, with 14 bases between them. The CDR3 is made up of 14 amino acids. The DNA of the CDR3 is TGTGCCAGCACCCAAGGCCGCCCAAATCAGCCCCAGCATTTT. Protein product: CASTQGRPNQPQHF.

This clonotype showed up many times. V usage is TRBV19 and J usage is TRBJ1-1; no clear D. The CDR3 is 16 residues long. Looked up from germline, CDR1 is LNHDA and CDR2 is SQIVND (reference sequence). V dropped 3 bases and J dropped 0 bases, with 14 bases sitting between them. In DNA, the CDR3 is TGTGCCAGTAGTATTTACAACAGTCCGATGAACACTGAAGCTTTCTTT. Translation: CASSIYNSPMNTEAFF.

The sample holds many counts of this clonotype. V is TRBV5-3 and J is TRBJ2-2; D is unresolved. TRBV5-3 is labeled an ORF, and its function is uncertain. Trimming took 5 bases from V and 1 from J, leaving 12 bases between them. The CDR3 is made up of 15 amino acids. CDR3 loop: CARSYINLNTGELFF. DNA for the CDR3: TGTGCCAGAAGTTACATAAACCTGAACACCGGGGAGCTGTTTTTT.

This clonotype was observed at least ten times. The chain recombines TRBV9 with TRBJ1-3; 8 bases match TRBD1. The CDR3 loop spans 17 amino acids. V dropped 4 bases and J dropped 2; count of bases not matched to a gene: 11. Germline CDR1 reads SGDLS; CDR2 reads YYNGEE. CDR3 residues: CASSPDPGGQAGNTIYF. CDR3 in DNA: TGTGCCAGCAGCCCAGACCCAGGGGGCCAGGCTGGAAACACCATATATTTT.

This clonotype was recorded many times. The chain has TRBV5-1 and TRBJ2-5, with 11 bases identical to TRBD2. Looked up from germline, CDR1 is SGHRS and CDR2 is YFSETQ. There are 17 residues in the CDR3. V dropped 0 bases and J dropped 1; count of bases not matched to a gene: 5. The CDR3 protein is CASSLGGTSGSQETQYF. In DNA, the CDR3 is TGCGCCAGCAGCTTGGGGGGGACTAGCGGAAGCCAAGAGACCCAGTACTTC.

A few counts support this clonotype. This sequence joins TRBV6-2 or TRBV6-3 and TRBJ2-1, with 7 bases identical to TRBD1. Germline lookup yields CDR1 MNHEY and CDR2 SVGEGT. J lost 2 bases, V lost 5 bases, and 6 bases had no gene match. CDR3 size: 15 residues. CDR3 nucleotides: TGTGCCAGCAGTAAACCTGGGACAGCCTACAATGAGCAGTTCTTC. It yields the protein CASSKPGTAYNEQFF.

For this clonotype: Just one base apart from a much larger clone, this may be a read error. This chain connects TRBV6-1 to TRBJ2-1; 7 bases are a match to TRBD2. The CDR3 loop spans 17 amino acids. The V gene end was trimmed by 8 bases and the J gene end by 2 bases; junction bases not matched to a gene: 15. CDR1 is MNHNS, CDR2 SASEGT, per germline. The chain's CDR3 is CASGLSIAGLTYNEQFF. The CDR3 coding sequence is TGTGCCAGCGGCTTAAGTATAGCGGGCTTGACCTACAATGAGCAGTTCTTC.

Ten or more counts support this clonotype. V and J are TRBV9 and TRBJ1-1, with D unresolved. Trimming removed 1 base from V and 2 bases from J, with 6 bases in between. This CDR3 has 13 residues. Germline lookup yields CDR1 SGDLS and CDR2 YYNGEE. DNA for the CDR3: TGTGCCAGCAGCGTAAGAACCAACACTGAAGCTTTCTTT. It yields the protein CASSVRTNTEAFF.

In its sample, this clonotype was seen a few times. This chain connects TRBV7-2 to TRBJ1-2; no reliable D call. V was cut by 5 bases and J by 8 bases, with 21 bases left in between. CDR3 length equals 15 residues. The germline V gene encodes CDR1 SGHTA and CDR2 FQGNSA. CDR3 coding DNA: TGTGCCAGCAGCCGTCCGTGGGCCAACAAGAAGGGCTACACCTTC. Protein product: CASSRPWANKKGYTF.

This clonotype was observed many times. The V and J genes are TRBV20-1 and TRBJ1-3; D is possibly TRBD1 (6 bases). The V end was cut by 7 bases, the J end by 4 bases, with 14 bases between. The CDR3 has 13 residues. CDR1 is DFQATT and CDR2 is SNEGSKA in the germline V gene (reference sequence). The DNA of the CDR3 is TGCAGTGTCCCCGACAGGAGAGGAAACACCATATATTTT. Protein: CSVPDRRGNTIYF.

This clonotype has more than one count but fewer than ten. The rearrangement uses TRBV12-3 or TRBV12-4 and TRBJ1-1, with D possibly TRBD1 on 5 matching bases. Trimming took off 6 bases at V and 0 bases at J, with 11 bases between the two ends. CDR3 size: 14 residues. CDR3 coding DNA: TGTGCCAGCAGCCGGGGACCGATGAACACTGAAGCTTTCTTT. Translation gives CASSRGPMNTEAFF.

This clonotype was seen many times. J is TRBJ1-5 and V is TRBV7-2; the D is unclear. The CDR3 has 16 residues. V lost 1 base, J lost 7 bases, and 17 bases lay in between. CDR1 is SGHTA and CDR2 is FQGNSA in the germline V gene. CDR3 loop: CASSLEGSGAFQPQHF. The CDR3 DNA is TGTGCCAGCAGCTTAGAAGGTTCGGGAGCGTTCCAGCCCCAGCATTTT.

This clonotype was seen repeatedly, ten times or more. The chain joins TRBV7-7 to TRBJ2-2, with TRBD2 identical over 8 bases. Germline V CDR1 and CDR2: SSHAT, FNYEAQ (reference sequence). V shed 2 bases, J shed 4 bases, and the junction held 3 bases outside the gene matches. This CDR3 has 15 amino acids. The CDR3 DNA is TGTGCCAGCAGCTTAACGGGAGGGTTCACCGGGGAGCTGTTTTTT. It specifies CASSLTGGFTGELFF.

This clonotype was counted only a few times. The V and J genes are TRBV5-1 and TRBJ1-5; D is unclear. Germline lookup yields CDR1 SGHRS and CDR2 YFSETQ. The CDR3 extends over 14 amino acids. V lost 4 bases and J 6 bases, leaving 14 bases between the germline ends. The CDR3 DNA reads as TGCGCCAGCAGCCCCGGGTCCAATCGTCAGCCCCAGCATTTT. This encodes CASSPGSNRQPQHF.

The table lists this clonotype with a few counts. This rearrangement joins TRBV20-1 to TRBJ2-7, with 10 positions matching TRBD2. This CDR3 region has 14 residues. Germline V CDR1 and CDR2: DFQATT, SNEGSKA (reference sequence). V lost 2 bases, J lost 5 bases, and 6 bases stayed unmatched. The DNA for the CDR3 is TGCAGTGCTAGACCCCCCGGGACTAGCGACGAGCAGTACTTC. Amino acids: CSARPPGTSDEQYF.

A few counts support this clonotype. This sequence joins TRBV20-1 and TRBJ2-7, with 11 bases identical to TRBD2. The length of the CDR3 is 15 residues. Germline CDR1 reads DFQATT; CDR2 reads SNEGSKA (reference sequence). J lost 5 bases, V lost 5 bases, and 11 bases had no gene match. The CDR3 reads CSALPTSGGFDEQYF. CDR3 DNA sequence: TGCAGTGCTCTTCCCACTAGCGGGGGTTTCGACGAGCAGTACTTC.

This clonotype has a count of ten or more. V usage is TRBV5-1 and J usage is TRBJ2-4; unclear D gene. V lost 1 base to trimming and J lost 3 bases, with 11 bases between them. The CDR3 consists of 15 residues. Germline assignment: CDR1 SGHRS and CDR2 YFSETQ. The CDR3 sequence: CASSLTGFGKNIQYF. The CDR3 coding sequence is TGCGCCAGCAGCTTGACTGGGTTCGGCAAAAACATTCAGTACTTC.

Ten or more counts support this clonotype. The genes are TRBV10-3 and TRBJ2-7; 7 nucleotides agree with TRBD2. The CDR3 is 15 residues long. Germline loops: CDR1 ENHRY, CDR2 SYGVKD. J gave up 4 bases and V 3 bases, and 9 bases lay outside the gene matches. CDR3 in DNA: TGTGCCATCAGTGACCGGGGGAGGGGACCGTACGAGCAGTACTTC. This encodes CAISDRGRGPYEQYF.

This clonotype was detected many times. The chain recombines TRBV10-3 with TRBJ1-1; TRBD1 might be the D (6 bases). Between the trimmed V and J ends, which lost 4 bases and 3 bases, there was a span of 12 bases. The CDR3 is 14 amino acids. CDR1 is ENHRY, CDR2 SYGVKD, per germline. This CDR3 reads CAISAQQGDTEAFF. Here the CDR3 DNA reads TGTGCCATCAGTGCTCAACAGGGAGACACTGAAGCTTTCTTT.